This TCR beta chain was sequenced during a study of T-cell memory formation after mild COVID-19. Study-wide points: Several responding clones turned up in pre-infection memory, indicating that cross-reactive memory may have taken part. Chiefly within CM and EM were the contracting CD4+ clones; CD8+ ones were within EMRA.

5'RACE primed at constant segments yielded TCR alpha and TCR beta cDNA libraries bearing sample barcodes and UMIs. MiXCR, applied by TCRdb to the 5' RACE reads, yields one record per CDR3 protein. The sample carries approximately 250,000 distinct CDR3 sequences, roughly 15% recorded once. A remark on this clonotype: No antigen is known for it.

The TCR comes from a man aged 18-30 years who had mild COVID-19 (a few samples of this study predate the infection). Cell type and time point are not known. Sequenced input: PBMCs or a T cell subset sorted from them (not recorded which).

The CDR3 loop reads CSVGRDGNQPQHF. CDR3 nucleotide sequence: TGCAGCGTAGGCAGGGACGGCAATCAGCCCCAGCATTTT. The rearrangement joins TRBV29-1 to TRBJ1-5; perhaps TRBD1 as D (5 bases). Germline assignment: CDR1 SQVTM and CDR2 ANQGSEA. CDR3 length equals 13 residues. V dropped 6 bases and J dropped 2 bases, with 11 bases sitting between them.